The 10 T cell receptor beta chains given below trace back to one sample, sequenced in a study of cytomegalovirus exposure and HLA in healthy donors. Primers included in the PCR were 60 Vbeta and 13 Jbeta primers. Clones were read by immunoSEQ multiplex PCR, and TCRdb kept only the in-frame ones, dropping some. The table has 65,000 to 100,000 clones, roughly 83% seen once. Sequenced material: PBMCs. Receptors originate from a woman aged 40 to 55 in good health and CMV-seropositive.

The J gene is TRBJ1-1, the V gene TRBV18; D perhaps matches TRBD1 (6 bases). The CDR3 is 15 amino acids. Germline V CDR1 and CDR2: KGHSH, LQKENI. Trimming pared 1 base from V and 4 bases from J, leaving 13 bases between. The chain's CDR3 is CASSPLEGGGTEAFF. The CDR3, as DNA: TGTGCCAGCTCACCACTCGAGGGGGGGGGCACTGAAGCTTTCTTT.

J is TRBJ1-5 and V is TRBV30; no definite D call. Trimming stripped 0 bases from V and 6 bases from J, with 9 bases between. The CDR3 totals 13 residues. The germline V gene encodes CDR1 GTSNPN and CDR2 SVGIG (reference sequence). This CDR3 reads CAWSVGGSQPQHF. The CDR3 DNA follows: TGTGCCTGGAGTGTAGGTGGGAGTCAGCCCCAGCATTTT.

The chain is built from TRBV6-5 and TRBJ2-7; TRBD1 matches 10 bases. The length of the CDR3 is 13 residues. The junction had 4 bases not matched to a gene; V was cut back by 5 bases and J by 6 bases. CDR1 is MNHEY and CDR2 is SVGAGI in the germline V gene. The CDR3 loop is CASSRQGAAEQYF. CDR3 bases: TGTGCCAGCAGTCGACAGGGGGCGGCCGAGCAGTACTTC.

CDR3 sequence (DNA): TGTGCCAGCAGGCAGGTCGGTGAAGCTTTCTTT. Translating it yields CASRQVGEAFF. The chain combines TRBV28 with TRBJ1-1, with D uncertain. The CDR3 covers 11 residues. CDR1 is MDHEN, CDR2 SYDVKM, per germline. Trimming cost V 6 bases and J 7 bases, with 9 bases left between them.

The chain recombines TRBV5-1 with TRBJ2-7; 10 bases line up with TRBD1. The CDR3 has 14 residues. The ends lost 4 bases at V and 3 bases at J; junction bases unmatched: 4. Germline V gene lookup returns CDR1 SGHRS and CDR2 YFSETQ. As DNA, the CDR3 is TGCGCCAGCAGCCTACGGACAGGGGGCTACGAGCAGTACTTC. It is translated as CASSLRTGGYEQYF.

The V call is TRBV21-1, the J call TRBJ1-1; the listed D gene, TRBD1, was not tested against the DNA. TRBV21-1 is a recognized pseudogene. This CDR3 has 16 residues. For the CDR3, the DNA is TGTGCCAGCAGCAAGGAAAGGGATTTTCTGGGGCCTGAAGCTTTCTTT. Protein: CASSKERDFLGPEAFF.

V gene TRBV21-1 combines with J gene TRBJ1-1; the D segment call TRBD1 is taken from the table without a DNA check. TRBV21-1 is deemed a pseudogene. The CDR3 is made up of 14 amino acids. This CDR3 is CASSNLRHGTEAFF. CDR3 in DNA: TGTGCCAGCAGCAACTTGCGACATGGCACTGAAGCTTTCTTT.

The rearrangement joins TRBV18 to TRBJ2-5; TRBD1 matches at 8 bases. Germline trimming cut 0 bases from V and 4 bases from J; bases unmatched to any gene: 10. The germline CDR1 and CDR2 sequences are KGHSH and LQKENI. The CDR3 loop spans 17 amino acids. The CDR3 loop is CASSPPWTGRSGETQYF. The CDR3 DNA reads as TGTGCCAGCTCACCACCTTGGACAGGGAGGTCAGGAGAGACCCAGTACTTC.

V gene TRBV10-3 combines with J gene TRBJ2-7; 7 bases agree with TRBD1. The V gene end was trimmed by 11 bases and the J gene end by 1 base; junction bases not matched to a gene: 5. This CDR3 region has 12 residues. Per the germline V gene, CDR1 is ENHRY and CDR2 is SYGVKD. The CDR3 region is CAVTGNSYEQYF. The CDR3 nucleotides are TGTGCCGTGACAGGGAATTCCTACGAGCAGTACTTC.

This chain connects TRBV27 to TRBJ2-1, with a tentative D call TRBD1 (6 bases). V lost 4 bases and J lost 3, with 16 bases in between. CDR1 MNHEY and CDR2 SMNVEV come from the germline V gene (reference sequence). CDR3 size: 16 residues. CDR3 in DNA: TGTGCCAGCAGTTCCCCTAGAGGGGGTAACTACAATGAGCAGTTCTTC. Translated: CASSSPRGGNYNEQFF.